This T cell receptor (beta chain) was sequenced during a study of neurological immune-mediated disorders. As for the cDNA, it was generated by 5'RACE with 10-nucleotide random UMIs. TCRdb fed the 5' RACE reads into MiXCR, producing one record per CDR3 protein. Found here are 40,000 to 60,000 distinct CDR3 sequences, about 12% of them singletons; the top ten hold 3.5% to 5%. Time point noted: longitudinal time-point 2. Unsorted libraries were generated from 2 million PBMCs. These cells had been stored in RNAlater at -80 C. This clonotype was seen many times. V lost 4 bases, J lost 5 bases, and 11 bases stayed unmatched. The germline V gene has CDR1 SGHRS and CDR2 YFSETQ. This CDR3 has 15 residues.

The receptor comes from a male donor with HTLV-1-associated myelopathy (HAM/TSP). This chain connects TRBV5-1 to TRBJ1-1, with 7 nucleotides matching TRBD1. The specimen was PBMCs. The CDR3 DNA is TGCGCCAGCAGCCAACCCGAGAGGGGGCTAACTGAAGCTTTCTTT. The encoded protein is CASSQPERGLTEAFF.